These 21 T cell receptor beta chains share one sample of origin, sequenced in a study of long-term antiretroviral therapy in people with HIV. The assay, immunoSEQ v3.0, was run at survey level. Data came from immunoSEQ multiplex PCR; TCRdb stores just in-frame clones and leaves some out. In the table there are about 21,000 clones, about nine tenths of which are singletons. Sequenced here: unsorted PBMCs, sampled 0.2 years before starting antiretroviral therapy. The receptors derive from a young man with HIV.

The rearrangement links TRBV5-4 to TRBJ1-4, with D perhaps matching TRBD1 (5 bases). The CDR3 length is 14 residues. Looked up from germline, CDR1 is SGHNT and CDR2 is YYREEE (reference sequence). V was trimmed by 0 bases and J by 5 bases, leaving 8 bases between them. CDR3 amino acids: CASSLGGVNEKLFF. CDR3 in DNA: TGTGCCAGCAGCTTGGGGGGGGTCAATGAAAAACTGTTTTTT.

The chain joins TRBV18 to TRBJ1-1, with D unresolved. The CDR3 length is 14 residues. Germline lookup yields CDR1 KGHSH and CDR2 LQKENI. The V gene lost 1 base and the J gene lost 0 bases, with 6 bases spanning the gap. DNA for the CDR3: TGTGCCAGCTCACCACGGGGATTGAACACTGAAGCTTTCTTT. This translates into CASSPRGLNTEAFF.

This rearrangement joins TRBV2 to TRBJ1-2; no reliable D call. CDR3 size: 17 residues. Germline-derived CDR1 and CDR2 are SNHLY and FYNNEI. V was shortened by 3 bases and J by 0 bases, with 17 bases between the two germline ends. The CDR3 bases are TGTGCCAGCAGTGACAACGGCCTTTCCGGGGCTAACTATGGCTACACCTTC. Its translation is CASSDNGLSGANYGYTF.

The CDR3 loop is CASSAGGGLTEKLFF. CDR3 sequence (DNA): TGTGCCAGCAGCGCCGGGGGTGGGCTAACAGAAAAACTGTTTTTT. J is TRBJ1-4 and V is TRBV6-1; D is perhaps TRBD1 (5 bases). Germline CDR1 and CDR2: MNHNS and SASEGT. The CDR3 has 15 residues. Trimming pared 6 bases from V and 8 bases from J, leaving 19 bases between.

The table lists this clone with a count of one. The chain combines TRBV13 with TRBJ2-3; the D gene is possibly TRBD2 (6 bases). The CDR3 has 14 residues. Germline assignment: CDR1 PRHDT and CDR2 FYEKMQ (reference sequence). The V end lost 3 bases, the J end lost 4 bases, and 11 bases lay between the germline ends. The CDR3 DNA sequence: TGTGCCAGCAGCTTGCAGGGAGGAGCAGATACGCAGTATTTT. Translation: CASSLQGGADTQYF.

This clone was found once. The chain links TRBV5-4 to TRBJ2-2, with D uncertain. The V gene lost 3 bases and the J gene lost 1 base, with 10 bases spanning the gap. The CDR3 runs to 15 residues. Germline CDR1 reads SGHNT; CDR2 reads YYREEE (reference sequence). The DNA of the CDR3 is TGTGCCAGCAGCTCCCGGACGGGGAACACCGGGGAGCTGTTTTTT. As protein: CASSSRTGNTGELFF.

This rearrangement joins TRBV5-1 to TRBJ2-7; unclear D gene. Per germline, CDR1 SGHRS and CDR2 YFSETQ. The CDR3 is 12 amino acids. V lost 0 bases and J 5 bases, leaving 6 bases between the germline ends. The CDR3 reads CASSLGLDEQYF. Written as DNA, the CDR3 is TGCGCCAGCAGCTTGGGGCTAGACGAGCAGTACTTC. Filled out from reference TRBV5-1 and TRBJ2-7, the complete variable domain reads KAGVTQTPRYLIKTRGQQVTLSCSPISGHRSVSWYQQTPGQGLQFLFEYFSETQRNKGNFPGRFSGRQFSNSRSEMNVSTLELGDSALYLCASSLGLDEQYFGPGTRLTVT.

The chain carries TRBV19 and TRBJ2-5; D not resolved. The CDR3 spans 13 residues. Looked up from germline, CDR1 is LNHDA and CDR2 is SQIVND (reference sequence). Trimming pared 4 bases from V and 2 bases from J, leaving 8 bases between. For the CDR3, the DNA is TGTGCCAGTAGTAGTGCACAGCAAGAGACCCAGTACTTC. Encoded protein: CASSSAQQETQYF.

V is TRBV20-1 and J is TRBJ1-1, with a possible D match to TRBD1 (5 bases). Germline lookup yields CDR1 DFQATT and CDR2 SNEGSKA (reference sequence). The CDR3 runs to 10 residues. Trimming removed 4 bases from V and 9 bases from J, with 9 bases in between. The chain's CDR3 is CSAKAGKAFF. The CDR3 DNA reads TGCAGTGCTAAGGCAGGGAAAGCTTTCTTT.

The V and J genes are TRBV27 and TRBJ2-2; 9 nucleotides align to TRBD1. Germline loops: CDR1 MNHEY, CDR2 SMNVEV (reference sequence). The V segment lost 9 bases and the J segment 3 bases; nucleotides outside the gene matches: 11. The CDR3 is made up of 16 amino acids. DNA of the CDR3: TGTGCCAGAAGGGACAGGGAAGTCCAGGACACCGGGGAGCTGTTTTTT. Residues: CARRDREVQDTGELFF.

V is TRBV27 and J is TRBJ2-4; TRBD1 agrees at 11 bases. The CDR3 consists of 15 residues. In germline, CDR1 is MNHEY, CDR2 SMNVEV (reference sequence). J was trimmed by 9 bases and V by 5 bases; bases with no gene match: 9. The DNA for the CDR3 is TGTGCCAGCAGTCCGGGACAGGGGGAAGATGGCATTCAGTACTTC. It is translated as CASSPGQGEDGIQYF.

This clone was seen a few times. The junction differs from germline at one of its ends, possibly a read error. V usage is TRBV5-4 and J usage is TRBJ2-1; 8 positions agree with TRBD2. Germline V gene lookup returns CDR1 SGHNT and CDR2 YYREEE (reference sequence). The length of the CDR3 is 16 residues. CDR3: CASSLGSGGPYSEQFF. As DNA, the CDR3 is TGTGCCAGCAGCTTGGGGTCGGGGGGGCCTTACAGTGAGCAGTTCTTC.

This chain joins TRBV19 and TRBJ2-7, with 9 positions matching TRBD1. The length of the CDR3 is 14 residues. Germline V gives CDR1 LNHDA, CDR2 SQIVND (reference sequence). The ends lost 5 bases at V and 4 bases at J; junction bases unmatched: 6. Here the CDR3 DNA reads TGTGCCAGTAGTCCACAGGGGGCGCGGTACGAGCAGTACTTC. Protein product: CASSPQGARYEQYF.

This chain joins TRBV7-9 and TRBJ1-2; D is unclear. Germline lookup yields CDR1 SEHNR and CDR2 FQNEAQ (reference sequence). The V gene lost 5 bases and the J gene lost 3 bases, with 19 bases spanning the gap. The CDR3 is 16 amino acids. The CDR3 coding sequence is TGTGCCAGCAGCCTCCCTATTTCCCGCCCTGACTATGGCTACACCTTC. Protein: CASSLPISRPDYGYTF.

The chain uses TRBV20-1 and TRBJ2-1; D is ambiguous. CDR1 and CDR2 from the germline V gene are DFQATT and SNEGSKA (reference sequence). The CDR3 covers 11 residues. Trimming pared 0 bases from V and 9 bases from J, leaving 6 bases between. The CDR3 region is CSAREVGEQFF. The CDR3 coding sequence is TGCAGTGCTAGAGAGGTCGGTGAGCAGTTCTTC.

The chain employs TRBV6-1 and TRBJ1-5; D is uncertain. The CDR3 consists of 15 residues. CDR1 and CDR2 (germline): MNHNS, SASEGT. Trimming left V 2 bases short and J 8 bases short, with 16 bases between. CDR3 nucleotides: TGTGCCAGCAGTGAACAGGCGGCCCGATCGAAGCCCCAGCATTTT. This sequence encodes CASSEQAARSKPQHF.

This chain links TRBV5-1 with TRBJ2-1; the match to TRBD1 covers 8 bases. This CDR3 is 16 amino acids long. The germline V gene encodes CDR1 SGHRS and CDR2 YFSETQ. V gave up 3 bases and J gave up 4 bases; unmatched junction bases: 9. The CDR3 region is CASSSAGTGTYNEQFF. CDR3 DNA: TGCGCCAGCAGCTCGGCCGGGACAGGTACTTACAATGAGCAGTTCTTC. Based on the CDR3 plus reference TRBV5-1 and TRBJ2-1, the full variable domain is KAGVTQTPRYLIKTRGQQVTLSCSPISGHRSVSWYQQTPGQGLQFLFEYFSETQRNKGNFPGRFSGRQFSNSRSEMNVSTLELGDSALYLCASSSAGTGTYNEQFFGPGTRLTVL.

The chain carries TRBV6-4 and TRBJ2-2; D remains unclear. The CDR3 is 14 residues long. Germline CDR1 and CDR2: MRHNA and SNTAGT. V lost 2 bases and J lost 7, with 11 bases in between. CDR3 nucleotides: TGTGCCAGCAGTGACGACGGCCCCGACGGGGAGCTGTTTTTT. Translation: CASSDDGPDGELFF.

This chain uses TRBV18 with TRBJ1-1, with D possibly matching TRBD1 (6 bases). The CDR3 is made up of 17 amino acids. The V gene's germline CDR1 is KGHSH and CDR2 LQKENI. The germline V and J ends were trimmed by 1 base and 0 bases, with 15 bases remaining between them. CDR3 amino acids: CASSPLRGKGMNTEAFF. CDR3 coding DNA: TGTGCCAGCTCACCACTAAGGGGGAAAGGAATGAACACTGAAGCTTTCTTT.

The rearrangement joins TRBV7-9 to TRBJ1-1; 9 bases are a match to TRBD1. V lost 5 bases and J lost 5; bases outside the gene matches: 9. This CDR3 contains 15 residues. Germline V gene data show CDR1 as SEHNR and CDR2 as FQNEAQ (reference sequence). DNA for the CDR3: TGTGCCAGCAGCGCCCTGACAGGGGGGGTGACTGAAGCTTTCTTT. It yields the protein CASSALTGGVTEAFF. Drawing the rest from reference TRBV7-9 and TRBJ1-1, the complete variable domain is DTGVSQNPRHKITKRGQNVTFRCDPISEHNRLYWYRQTLGQGPEFLTYFQNEAQLEKSRLLSDRFSAERPKGSFSTLEIQRTEQGDSAMYLCASSALTGGVTEAFFGQGTRLTVV.

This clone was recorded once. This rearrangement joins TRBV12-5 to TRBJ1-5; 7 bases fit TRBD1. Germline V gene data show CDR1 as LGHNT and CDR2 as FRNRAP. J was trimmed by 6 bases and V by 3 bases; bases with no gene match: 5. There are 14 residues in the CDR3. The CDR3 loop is CASGLDRGRQPQHF. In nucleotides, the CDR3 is TGTGCTAGTGGTTTAGATAGGGGGCGTCAGCCCCAGCATTTT.